This T cell receptor beta chain was recovered during a study of CD8+ T cells in alopecia areata. Reverse transcription of extracted RNA yielded cDNA, which provided the sequencing template. Measured with immunoSEQ multiplex PCR; TCRdb has only the in-frame clones, and not every one. The data contain over 150,000 clones, about 53% of them singletons. On this clone: Its antigen is undetermined.

The treatment: oral pan-JAK inhibitor, 5-10 mg twice daily. Both peripheral blood and punch biopsies of lesional scalp skin were obtained from patients who had alopecia areata. Study-wide findings and caveats: Among the top 100, expanded CD8+ clones, as well as scalp clonality, were significantly decreased by tofacitinib. The study found that many expanded lesional clones persisted in scalp and blood during tofacitinib.

The J segment lost 4 bases and the V segment lost 1 base, leaving 4 bases of the junction unmatched. The germline gives CDR1 SNHLY, CDR2 FYNNEI. The CDR3 totals 15 residues. The TCR comes from a human donor with alopecia areata. The sequencing used CD8+ T cells sorted from blood, collected at week 24, from a patient treated with tofacitinib. The chain employs TRBV2 and TRBJ2-3; 8 bases align to TRBD2. CDR3 bases: TGTGCCAGCAGTGAAGGTGCGGGGGGTTCAGATACGCAGTATTTT. Its translation: CASSEGAGGSDTQYF.